A single T cell receptor beta chain is shown here with its context. The CDR3 spans 15 residues. Per the germline V gene, CDR1 is SEHNR and CDR2 is FQNEAQ (reference sequence). V shed 5 bases and J 9 bases; nucleotides not matched to a gene: 10. This specimen belongs to a study of blood T cell repertoires in COVID-19. Overall study context: Collection of acute and convalescent COVID-19 samples took place in the United States, Italy and Spain. From T cells, B-cell-depleted T cells, or PBMCs came the material, which was cDNA or gDNA.

How the authors handled the data: Nucleated cell number was recorded as an estimate derived from reference gene primer amplification. The repertoire was sequenced with immunoSEQ multiplex PCR; TCRdb's copy has only in-frame clones and lacks some. V, J and clone size reflect that table, while D and trimming were determined from the DNA. The sample has roughly 250,000 clones; roughly 80% are singletons. The chain has TRBV7-9 and TRBJ1-6, with 7 nucleotides matching TRBD1. This TCR was recovered from a woman aged 60-70 years with active or convalescent COVID-19. The sample comprised peripheral blood. As DNA, the CDR3 is TGTGCCAGCAGCCCCCCGGGACAGCGTGGTTCACCCCTCCACTTT. Translating it yields CASSPPGQRGSPLHF.